This record covers a single T cell receptor (beta chain). Its target is unknown. The data were obtained in a study of shared clonotypes between healthy human individuals. Method: immunoSEQ multiplex PCR; TCRdb's copy keeps in-frame clones and lacks some. The table records about 2.4 million clones, roughly 93% of them present only once. Investigators divided CD4+ cells into CD45RA+ naive and CD45RA-negative memory subsets. This CDR3 contains 16 residues. With 0 bases clipped from V and 4 bases from J, the junction kept 6 bases outside the gene matches. CDR1 and CDR2 from the germline V gene are SGHDN and FVKESK. Study-wide points: Researchers found naive subsets generally carried larger estimated richness than memory subsets.

This TCR was sampled from a man aged 18 to 29 in good health. Some clones in this sample may be carry-over from other donors' samples. The material sequenced was naive CD4+ T cells from PBMCs. Subset defined: CD45RA+ positively selected. The rearrangement links TRBV14 to TRBJ2-3; 8 positions match TRBD1. The CDR3 sequence: CASSQEPQGASDTQYF. CDR3 DNA sequence: TGTGCCAGCAGCCAAGAGCCCCAGGGGGCGTCAGATACGCAGTATTTT.